This T cell receptor beta chain was observed in a study of blood T cells in healthy people across ages. Findings and caveats of the study: Older age went with lower TCR beta diversity per million T cells, in a roughly linear way. Estimated diversity across one million T cells was deemed an underestimate.

Alongside a J-beta primer mix, a sample-barcoded 5' primer served in a second PCR lasting about 6 to 11 cycles. A single record per CDR3 protein comes from TCRdb applying MiXCR to the 5' RACE reads. This sample yields roughly 800,000 distinct CDR3 sequences, of which just under 25% are seen a single time; 9.4% belongs to the top ten. V lost 5 bases, J lost 0 bases, and 16 bases lay in between. This CDR3 has 15 amino acids. From germline, CDR1 is SQVTM and CDR2 ANQGSEA. A few counts support this clonotype. Its antigen is unidentified. This same sample was also part of a study on T cells of mothers and their children. As that report states: Researchers found no T cell clones that were persistent and microchimeric.

Sequenced input: blood. The clonotype originates from a boy younger than 18 in good health. The chain links TRBV29-1 to TRBJ1-2; D may be TRBD1 (6 bases). Written as DNA, the CDR3 is TGCAGCGTTTATGCCGGACAGAGACCTAACTATGGCTACACCTTC. This translates into CSVYAGQRPNYGYTF.